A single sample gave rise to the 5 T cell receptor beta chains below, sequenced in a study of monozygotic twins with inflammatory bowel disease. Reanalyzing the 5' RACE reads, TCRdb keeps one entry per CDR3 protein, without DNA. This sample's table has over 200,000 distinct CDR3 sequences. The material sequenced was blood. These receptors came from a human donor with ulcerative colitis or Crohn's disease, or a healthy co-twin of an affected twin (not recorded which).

This chain's CDR3 is CASSFRGRNTDTQYF. The chain employs TRBV5-1 and TRBJ2-3; TCRdb's D gene call, TRBD2, goes unchecked for lack of DNA. This CDR3 has 15 residues. Germline V lookup: CDR1 SGHRS, CDR2 YFSETQ.

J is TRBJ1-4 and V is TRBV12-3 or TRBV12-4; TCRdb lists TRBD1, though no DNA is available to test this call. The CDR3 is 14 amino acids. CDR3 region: CASRIQGYNEKLFF.

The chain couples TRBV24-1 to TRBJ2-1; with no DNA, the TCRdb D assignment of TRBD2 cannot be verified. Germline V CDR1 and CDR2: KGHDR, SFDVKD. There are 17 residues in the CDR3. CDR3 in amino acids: CATSDFPSGRAFNEQFF.

The CDR3 sequence: CASSLNRHPYEQYF. The chain combines TRBV7-9 with TRBJ2-7. The V gene's germline CDR1 is SEHNR and CDR2 FQNEAQ (reference sequence). The CDR3 sequence is 14 residues long.

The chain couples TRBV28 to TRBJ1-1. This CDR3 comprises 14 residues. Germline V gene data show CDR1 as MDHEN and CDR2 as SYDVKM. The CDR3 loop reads CASSPGGLNTEAYF.